This T cell receptor (beta chain) was documented in a study of long-term antiretroviral therapy in people with HIV. Between the trimmed V and J ends, which lost 5 bases and 7 bases, there was a span of 16 bases. This CDR3 spans 14 amino acids. From germline, CDR1 is MNHEY and CDR2 SMNVEV (reference sequence). Sequencing used immunoSEQ v3.0 at survey level. Assay used: immunoSEQ multiplex PCR; TCRdb lists only in-frame clones, some missing. The data contain approximately 39,000 clones, around 85% of them singletons. The sample was unsorted PBMCs, taken 1.5 years after starting antiretroviral therapy. J is TRBJ2-3 and V is TRBV27, with D uncertain. The sequence was obtained from a man aged 18 to 29 with HIV. The CDR3 nucleotides read TGTGCCAGCAGTCCCAGCCTAGGTCCATATACGCAGTATTTT. It codes for CASSPSLGPYTQYF.